A selection of T cell receptor beta chains follows, all from one sample in a study of post-analysis software for immune sequencing data. Via MiXCR, TCRdb re-called the PCR reads, giving one row per CDR3 protein. The sample comprises around 200,000 distinct CDR3 sequences, about 30% of which are singletons, and about 3.4% rests with the top ten. Sequencing used blood. Receptor source: a girl under 18 with multiple sclerosis. CDR3s include the opening cysteine and the closing phenylalanine or tryptophan. The order of the fields is V gene, clone size, J gene, D gene, CDR3 DNA, CDR3 protein. A D gene is named only where the DNA matches it firmly. The size entry is marked missing in some rows and otherwise reads once, few, many or a size class.

TRBV10-3	many	TRBJ2-3	TRBD1	TGTGCCATCAAACAGGGGATTAGGACAGATACGCAGTATTTT	CAIKQGIRTDTQYF
TRBV6-2/TRBV6-3	many	TRBJ1-5	NA	TGTGCCAGCAGCCTAAGGCCCTCCGGGGATCAGCCCCAGCATTTT	CASSLRPSGDQPQHF
TRBV12-3/TRBV12-4	NA	TRBJ2-3	TRBD2	TGTGCCAGCAGTTTATGGGGGGGGGGCACAGATACGCAGTATTTT	CASSLWGGGTDTQYF
TRBV5-1	NA	TRBJ2-7	TRBD2	TGCGCCAGCAGCCCCTCCGGGACTAGTAACGAGCAGTACTTC	CASSPSGTSNEQYF
TRBV5-1	NA	TRBJ2-7	TRBD2	TGCGCCAGCAGCTTGGCTAGCGGGAGGGCGATTGAGCAGTACTTC	CASSLASGRAIEQYF
TRBV6-6	few	TRBJ1-5	NA	TGTGCCAGCAGTTACCCGACGGGACAAAAATCCAATCAGCCCCAGCATTTT	CASSYPTGQKSNQPQHF
TRBV5-1	NA	TRBJ2-1	TRBD2	TGCGCCAGCAGCATAGGGACTAGCGGTGGGGGTGAGCAGTTCTTC	CASSIGTSGGGEQFF
TRBV4-1	many	TRBJ2-1	NA	TGCGCCAGCAGCCAAGAGGAACTCAATGAGCAGTTCTTC	CASSQEELNEQFF
TRBV29-1	NA	TRBJ1-1	TRBD1	TGCAGCGTTGCTGGTTGGACAGGGGCCACTGAAGCTTTCTTT	CSVAGWTGATEAFF
TRBV7-8	NA	TRBJ2-7	TRBD1	TGTGCCAGCAGCCACAGGGGATACAGGGCGAGCTCCTACGAGCAGTACTTC	CASSHRGYRASSYEQYF
TRBV20-1	NA	TRBJ2-2	NA	TGCAGTGCGACCATCGGGAACACCGGGGAGCTGTTTTTT	CSATIGNTGELFF
TRBV6-2/TRBV6-3	NA	TRBJ2-5	NA	TGTGCCAGCAGTCGACAGGTAGAGACCCAGTACTTC	CASSRQVETQYF
TRBV7-8	NA	TRBJ1-5	NA	TGTGCCAGCAGCCCAGTAGGGTTCCCTCAGCCCCAGCATTTT	CASSPVGFPQPQHF
TRBV4-1	many	TRBJ1-6	TRBD1	TGCGCCAGCAGCCAAGGGGACAGGGGCAGTTCACCCCTCCACTTT	CASSQGDRGSSPLHF
TRBV28	many	TRBJ2-6	NA	TGTGCCAGCAGCCTATTCGGCCCCAACTCTGGGGCCAACGTCCTGACTTTC	CASSLFGPNSGANVLTF
TRBV6-5	NA	TRBJ2-6	NA	TGTGCCAGCAGGAGTACTGGGGCCAACGTCCTGACTTTC	CASRSTGANVLTF
TRBV6-1	few	TRBJ1-4	NA	TGTGCCAGCACTCGAGCGGGCGAAAAACTGTTTTTT	CASTRAGEKLFF
TRBV3-1	NA	TRBJ2-5	NA	TGTGCCAGCAGCCCCAGGGAGTCCCAAGAGACCCCGTACTTC	CASSPRESQETPYF
TRBV12-3/TRBV12-4	NA	TRBJ2-3	TRBD2	TGTGCCAGCAGTGATTGGACTAGCGGGGGGGCAGATACGCAGTATTTT	CASSDWTSGGADTQYF
TRBV24-1	NA	TRBJ1-5	NA	TGTGCCACCACGGGTGACCTGCCTAGCAATCAGCCCCAGCATTTT	CATTGDLPSNQPQHF
TRBV2	many	TRBJ2-7	NA	TGTGCCAGCACCGGTTCAGGAACCTACGAGCAGTACTTC	CASTGSGTYEQYF
TRBV9	NA	TRBJ1-5	NA	TGTGCCGGCAGCCCGCGGGCCATGGGGAATCAGCCCCAGCATTTT	CAGSPRAMGNQPQHF
TRBV10-3	many	TRBJ1-2	NA	TGTGCCTCTGGGGGGGGCGCGAATGGCTACACCTTC	CASGGGANGYTF
TRBV28	many	TRBJ2-7	NA	TGTGCCAGCAGTTTAATTGCGGGCCAGCAGTACTTC	CASSLIAGQQYF
TRBV28	NA	TRBJ1-5	NA	TGTGCCAGCAGTTTATTGCAGGACATCACTAGCAATCAGCCCCAGCATTTT	CASSLLQDITSNQPQHF
TRBV7-2	many	TRBJ2-7	TRBD2	TGTGCCAGCAGCTTAGGCCCAACGGGCGGGGGGCTCAGCTCCTACGAGCAGTACTTC	CASSLGPTGGGLSSYEQYF
TRBV12-3/TRBV12-4	few	TRBJ2-1	TRBD2	TGTGCCAGCAGTCCACGGGGGGGCTGGACCTACAATGAGCAGTTCTTC	CASSPRGGWTYNEQFF
TRBV27	NA	TRBJ2-7	NA	TGTGCCAGCAGTTTCTCCAGCAGGGTCCCCTACGAGCAGTACTTC	CASSFSSRVPYEQYF
TRBV7-8	NA	TRBJ1-5	NA	TGTGCCAGCAGCTTAATTGAACACCGAAATCAGCCCCAGCATTTT	CASSLIEHRNQPQHF
TRBV9	NA	TRBJ1-2	NA	TGTGCCAGCGGGGGGGGCAATGGCTACACCTTC	CASGGGNGYTF
TRBV20-1	NA	TRBJ2-7	NA	TGCAGTGCAGTCCGGGACTCAAGCTCCAACGAGCAGTACTTC	CSAVRDSSSNEQYF
TRBV3-1	many	TRBJ2-1	NA	TGTGCCAGCAGCCAGAGGGGGGGGAGTGAGCAGTTCTTC	CASSQRGGSEQFF
TRBV4-1	many	TRBJ1-1	TRBD1	TGCGCCAGCAGCAGGGGGCAAGGTGAAGCTTTCTTT	CASSRGQGEAFF
TRBV28	few	TRBJ2-7	NA	TGTGCCAGCAAGGGCGGACGCTCCTACGAGCAGTACTTC	CASKGGRSYEQYF
TRBV20-1	many	TRBJ2-3	NA	TGCAGTGCAGCGGGCAGGGGAATAGGCACAGATACGCAGTATTTT	CSAAGRGIGTDTQYF
TRBV12-3/TRBV12-4	few	TRBJ2-3	TRBD1	TGTGCCAGCACAGGGACAGGGGGGGGCACAGATACGCAGTATTTT	CASTGTGGGTDTQYF
TRBV28	NA	TRBJ2-1	TRBD2	TGTGCCAGCAGTTTAGTTCTGAGACTAGCCATGGGGGAGCAGTTCTTC	CASSLVLRLAMGEQFF
TRBV28	many	TRBJ2-7	NA	TGTGCCAGCAGCCCCCCCGGGACTCCCGAGCAGTACTTC	CASSPPGTPEQYF
TRBV28	many	TRBJ2-4	TRBD2	TGTGCCAGCAGTTTGAGGGAAGCGGGAGGGCCTCTGGACATTCAGTACTTC	CASSLREAGGPLDIQYF
TRBV27	NA	TRBJ2-5	TRBD2	TGTGCCAGCAGTCCTCGACTAGCGGGGGGCCTTAAGGAGACCCAGTACTTC	CASSPRLAGGLKETQYF
TRBV20-1	few	TRBJ2-1	TRBD2	TGCAGTGCTAGCAGCGGGGGGGCCGTGGACAATGAGCAGTTCTTC	CSASSGGAVDNEQFF
TRBV2	NA	TRBJ2-3	NA	TGTGCCGGGCGCCTTTTGGATACGCAGTATTTT	CAGRLLDTQYF
TRBV30	NA	TRBJ1-6	NA	TGTGCCTGGAGTCAGGGATATAATTCACCCCTCCACTTT	CAWSQGYNSPLHF
TRBV29-1	NA	TRBJ2-3	NA	TGCAGCGCTCATGACAGGTTCACAGATACGCAGTATTTT	CSAHDRFTDTQYF
TRBV5-1	few	TRBJ2-3	TRBD2	TGCGCCAGCAGCCCGGGACTAGCGGGAAGCTTCACAGATACGCAGTATTTT	CASSPGLAGSFTDTQYF
TRBV2	few	TRBJ1-1	NA	TGTGCCAGCGCGGGGGTGGGGGGCACTGAAGCTTTCTTT	CASAGVGGTEAFF
TRBV28	few	TRBJ2-7	TRBD2	TGTGCCAGCGAAACCCTCAGCGGGGGGTACTACAATGGGCAGTACTTC	CASETLSGGYYNGQYF
TRBV2	NA	TRBJ2-1	TRBD1	TGTGCCAGCAGTGATAGAACAGGGGGCGGGAGTGAGCAGTTCTTC	CASSDRTGGGSEQFF
TRBV11-2	NA	TRBJ1-1	NA	TGTGCCAGCAGCTTTTCAGGGTTAGGCACTGAAGCTTTCTTT	CASSFSGLGTEAFF
TRBV7-8	NA	TRBJ2-2	TRBD2	TGTGCCAGCAGCTTAATGAGACAGGGAGTAGCGGGGGAGAACACCGGGGAGCTGTTTTTT	CASSLMRQGVAGENTGELFF
TRBV5-1	many	TRBJ2-7	NA	TGCGCCAGCAGCGTCACGGGGGCGGAAGAGCAGTACTTC	CASSVTGAEEQYF
TRBV7-2	many	TRBJ2-3	NA	TGTGCCAGCAGCTCGGGGGGCTTCACAGATACGCAGTATTTT	CASSSGGFTDTQYF
TRBV20-1	NA	TRBJ2-1	TRBD2	TGCAGTGCTAGGCCGGGACTACCCATTTCTGAGCAGTTCTTC	CSARPGLPISEQFF
TRBV20-1	NA	TRBJ2-3	NA	TGCAGTGCTAGAGAACCCGGCCCGGATACGCAGTATTTT	CSAREPGPDTQYF